The present T cell receptor beta chain was sequenced within a study of cytomegalovirus exposure and HLA in healthy donors. Study background: The roughly 670 first-cohort repertoires and the roughly 120 validation repertoires shared the same platform, a later analysis reported. General observations from the study: A classifier reportedly called cytomegalovirus status with high sensitivity and specificity.

The method was immunoSEQ multiplex PCR; TCRdb's version includes in-frame clones alone and lacks a portion of them. The table records around 49,000 clones, 92% of them present only once. On this clone: Its specificity is not known.

The source of this sequence is a man between 18 and 35 years old in good health and CMV-seronegative. Sequencing input: PBMCs.

The CDR3 DNA follows: TGCGCCAGCAGCGTGGGAGCTACAGAGACCCAGTACTTC. This codes for CASSVGATETQYF. The chain has TRBV5-1 and TRBJ2-5; possibly TRBD2 for D (5 bases). Trimming pared 4 bases from V and 4 bases from J, leaving 11 bases between. The CDR3 length is 13 residues. Looked up from germline, CDR1 is SGHRS and CDR2 is YFSETQ.